The 5 T cell receptor beta chains in this list originate from one sample, sequenced in a study of shared clonotypes between healthy human individuals (TCRdb year 2020). The library relied on the immunoSEQ multiplex PCR assay. TCRdb stores this immuneACCESS table with in-frame sequences only. Part of the clones is absent; in the studies checked, under half of the shortfall reflects unresolved V genes, and no reason is known for the rest. This sample is represented by about 2.3 million clones; around 92% of them were singletons. 0.3% to 0.4% of the sample rests with the top ten. Sequenced input: naive CD4+ T cells from PBMCs. The sample's cell subset or site label, in plain terms: CD45RA+ positively selected. All receptors come from a man younger than 35 in good health. Some clones in this sample may be carry-over from other donors' samples.

This CDR3 reads CASSRNRDYQETQYF. The CDR3 coding sequence is TGTGCCAGCAGCCGTAACAGGGATTACCAAGAGACCCAGTACTTC. This chain uses TRBV5-6 with TRBJ2-5; D is possibly TRBD1 (6 bases). Germline assignment: CDR1 SGHDT and CDR2 YYEEEE. The ends were cut back, 4 bases at V and 0 bases at J, with 13 bases in the middle. The CDR3 runs 15 residues.

The chain couples TRBV11-2 to TRBJ2-3; D unclear. The CDR3 is made up of 12 amino acids. Germline CDR1 SGHAT, CDR2 FQNNGV. V gave up 2 bases and J gave up 4 bases, with 4 bases separating them. For the CDR3, the DNA is TGTGCCAGCAGCTTAACGCCAGATACGCAGTATTTT. Translation gives CASSLTPDTQYF. The variable domain in full, completed from reference TRBV11-2 and TRBJ2-3, reads EAGVAQSPRYKIIEKRQSVAFWCNPISGHATLYWYQQILGQGPKLLIQFQNNGVVDDSQLPKDRFSAERLKGVDSTLKIQPAKLEDSAVYLCASSLTPDTQYFGPGTRLTVL.

On this clone: Other DNA sequences in this sample translate to the same CDR3. The chain couples TRBV7-9 to TRBJ2-1, with a possible D match to TRBD2 (6 bases). The V gene's germline CDR1 is SEHNR and CDR2 FQNEAQ (reference sequence). The CDR3 loop spans 12 amino acids. V was trimmed by 3 bases and J by 6 bases, leaving 6 bases between them. Here the CDR3 DNA reads TGTGCCAGCAGCTTGCGGGGCAATGAGCAGTTCTTC. It encodes CASSLRGNEQFF.

The CDR3 region is CASSIGQGEQYF. Here the CDR3 DNA reads TGCGCCAGCAGCATTGGCCAGGGCGAGCAGTACTTC. The rearrangement uses TRBV5-1 and TRBJ2-7; perhaps TRBD1 as D (5 bases). The CDR3 spans 12 residues. V was cut by 4 bases and J by 6 bases, with 11 bases left in between. Per the germline V gene, CDR1 is SGHRS and CDR2 is YFSETQ.

There are a few counts of this clone. Other DNA sequences from this sample encode an identical CDR3 as well. This chain uses TRBV5-1 with TRBJ1-1; D is ambiguous. Per germline, CDR1 SGHRS and CDR2 YFSETQ. Between the trimmed V and J ends, which lost 0 bases and 2 bases, there was a span of 8 bases. The CDR3 runs to 14 residues. The CDR3 is CASSLGTGNTEAFF. As DNA, the CDR3 is TGCGCCAGCAGCTTGGGGACGGGAAACACTGAAGCTTTCTTT.